The present T cell receptor (beta chain) was sequenced within a study of T cells in Graves' hyperthyroidism and ophthalmopathy. A Clinical Activity Score of at least 3, a NOSPECS grade of at least 4 and a duration under 3 months were recorded in the ophthalmopathy patients. TCR beta CDR3 regions were amplified from RNA transcripts. HTBI primers were used for first-round RT-PCR of the TCR CDR3. Each CDR3 protein gets one entry after TCRdb re-called the multiplex PCR reads with MiXCR. Here the sample spans some 350,000 distinct CDR3 sequences, roughly 15% being singletons. V was clipped by 2 bases and J by 1 base, with 17 bases between them. The CDR3 consists of 17 residues. This clonotype was recorded at least ten times.

The sample was blood. The chain recombines TRBV12-3 or TRBV12-4 with TRBJ1-1; D is uncertain. This TCR was recovered from a woman aged 40 to 50 with Graves' ophthalmopathy. DNA for the CDR3: TGTGCCAGCAGTTTAAGGCCCTGGAGACAAGAGAACACTGAAGCTTTCTTT. Translation: CASSLRPWRQENTEAFF.